This TCR beta chain was captured in a study of response to subunit inactivated influenza vaccine. TCRdb itself ran the RT-PCR reads through MiXCR, one entry per CDR3 protein. Found here are hundreds of thousands of distinct CDR3 sequences, 10% to 12% of them singletons; the top ten hold more than 9.5%. The same sample was also used in a study of T cells expressing NK-cell markers. As that report states: Template switching by 5'RACE with UMIs generated the TCR beta cDNA. Underlying the TCR beta repertoires were sorted CD3+CD56+NKG2C+, CD3+CD56+NKG2C- and CD3+CD56-NKG2C+ T cells. For several experiments, T cell sorting was restricted to the alpha-beta TCR population by means of an anti-gamma-delta TCR antibody. More than five donors had dominant NKG2C+ clonotypes that comprised about 1.0-7.5% of their CD8+ T cells. The CD3+CD56-NKG2C+ fraction of several donors was also led by these clonotypes.

This clonotype was obtained from a man in his fifties or sixties who received an inactivated influenza vaccine. Sequencing used PBMCs from blood, obtained on the day of vaccination.

The CDR3 DNA reads as TGCAGTGCTCACCCAGGGTCTCCGGCAGATACGCAGTATTTT. Its translation is CSAHPGSPADTQYF. The chain recombines TRBV20-1 with TRBJ2-3; possible D gene TRBD1, 5 bases. The CDR3 length is 14 residues. Germline V lookup: CDR1 DFQATT, CDR2 SNEGSKA (reference sequence). Trimming pared 5 bases from V and 4 bases from J, leaving 16 bases between.